The 12 T cell receptor beta chains listed next were all sequenced from one sample in a study of CXCR3-negative and CXCR3-positive naive CD8 T cells. Their antigens are not known. Points from the study as a whole: When CXCR3-positive naive cells were set against CXCR3-negative naive cells, the former had more hydrophobic TRB CDR3s.

Libraries of TRB cDNA were made by 5' RACE and carried UMIs. TCRdb reprocessed the 5' RACE reads and stores each CDR3 protein as one record, lacking DNA. This sample lists approximately 100,000 distinct CDR3 sequences; its ten largest clones have around 0.36%. Sequenced material: naive CXCR3+ CD8+ T cells from blood. Indicated subset: CD45RO-CCR7+CD27+CD95- naive CD8+ T cells expressing CXCR3 (TNR3+). The source of these receptors is a human donor in good health. Some clones in this sample may be carry-over from other donors' samples.

The chain recombines TRBV13 with TRBJ2-7. CDR3 size: 15 residues. Per the germline V gene, CDR1 is PRHDT and CDR2 is FYEKMQ (reference sequence). The CDR3 here is CASSFNTEFDLRQYF.

The rearrangement joins TRBV27 to TRBJ2-7; TCRdb designates TRBD2, a call that cannot be tested without DNA. The CDR3 sequence is 14 residues long. Germline CDR1 is MNHEY and CDR2 is SMNVEV (reference sequence). CDR3 region: CASSLGPDGYEQYF.

This chain joins TRBV5-4 and TRBJ2-7; TCRdb returns TRBD1, unconfirmable since there is no DNA. The germline CDR1 and CDR2 sequences are SGHNT and YYREEE (reference sequence). CDR3 length: 13 residues. The CDR3 protein is CASSDGTGYEQYF. Drawing the rest from reference TRBV5-4 and TRBJ2-7, the complete variable domain is ETGVTQSPTHLIKTRGQQVTLRCSSQSGHNTVSWYQQALGQGPQFIFQYYREEENGRGNFPPRFSGLQFPNYSSELNVNALELDDSALYLCASSDGTGYEQYFGPGTRLTVT.

The chain has TRBV10-3 and TRBJ1-5. Germline V gives CDR1 ENHRY, CDR2 SYGVKD. CDR3 length: 16 residues. CDR3 sequence reads: CAISEAAAYSNQPQHF.

This rearrangement joins TRBV25-1 to TRBJ1-1; absent DNA, TCRdb's TRBD1 call cannot be checked. The V gene's germline CDR1 is MGHDK and CDR2 SYGVNS. The CDR3 loop spans 15 amino acids. CDR3 sequence: CASSESFGQYTEAFF.

The chain recombines TRBV27 with TRBJ2-1; the D call of TRBD2 rests on TCRdb alone, since no DNA is present to check it. The CDR3 contains 17 residues. Germline-derived CDR1 and CDR2 are MNHEY and SMNVEV (reference sequence). CDR3 loop: CASSFIGSSGSIGEQFF.

This chain connects TRBV5-1 to TRBJ1-4. Germline V gene sequence: CDR1 SGHRS, CDR2 YFSETQ. The CDR3 contains 14 residues. The CDR3 sequence is CASSRSLGDEKLFF. Full variable domain (remainder filled in from reference TRBV5-1 and TRBJ1-4): KAGVTQTPRYLIKTRGQQVTLSCSPISGHRSVSWYQQTPGQGLQFLFEYFSETQRNKGNFPGRFSGRQFSNSRSEMNVSTLELGDSALYLCASSRSLGDEKLFFGSGTQLSVL.

The chain is built from TRBV4-1 and TRBJ2-7. The CDR3 is 15 residues long. Germline CDR1 MGHRA, CDR2 YSYEKL. CDR3 amino acids: CASSQTTDRSHEQYF.

The chain carries TRBV2 and TRBJ2-5; the TRBD1 assignment by TCRdb is unverifiable without DNA. Germline CDR1 SNHLY, CDR2 FYNNEI. The CDR3 spans 13 residues. CDR3: CASRTGGPETQYF.

CDR3 amino acids: CASSLVGSGTYNEQFF. The chain combines TRBV11-3 with TRBJ2-1; no DNA is available, so the TRBD2 call from TCRdb remains unchecked. Germline CDR1 and CDR2: SGHNT and YENEEA. This CDR3 spans 16 amino acids.

The genes are TRBV7-2 and TRBJ2-1. This CDR3 spans 13 amino acids. Germline CDR1 SGHTA, CDR2 FQGNSA. This CDR3 is CASSLGLSNEQFF.

The chain carries TRBV12-3 or TRBV12-4 and TRBJ1-1. The CDR3 totals 14 residues. CDR3 loop: CASSLMEGSTEAFF.